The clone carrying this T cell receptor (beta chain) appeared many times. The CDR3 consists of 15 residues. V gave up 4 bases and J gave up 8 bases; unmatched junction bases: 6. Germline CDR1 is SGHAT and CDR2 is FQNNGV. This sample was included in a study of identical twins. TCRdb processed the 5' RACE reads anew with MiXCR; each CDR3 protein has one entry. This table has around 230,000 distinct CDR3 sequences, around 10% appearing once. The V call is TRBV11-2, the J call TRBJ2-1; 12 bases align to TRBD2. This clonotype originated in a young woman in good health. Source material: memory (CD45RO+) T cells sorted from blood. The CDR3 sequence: CASSSQLAGGDEQFF. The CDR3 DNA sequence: TGTGCCAGCAGCTCACAGCTAGCGGGGGGGGATGAGCAGTTCTTC.